The 30 T cell receptor beta chains in this list originate from one sample, sequenced in a study of breast tumors, draining lymph nodes, adjacent tissues. Axillary draining lymph nodes of breast cancer patients supplied the node samples. TCRdb ran MiXCR on the multiplex PCR reads and lists one entry per CDR3 protein. The sample lists 200,000 to 300,000 distinct CDR3 sequences; over 25% were seen once. The sample was axillary lymph node tissue. These receptors all stem from a female donor with breast cancer. Some clones in this sample may be carry-over from other donors' samples.

The rearrangement joins TRBV7-3 to TRBJ2-3; TRBD2 agrees at 10 bases. The V gene end was trimmed by 6 bases and the J gene end by 4 bases; junction bases not matched to a gene: 10. The CDR3 is made up of 16 amino acids. CDR1 SGHTA and CDR2 FQGTGA come from the germline V gene. DNA for the CDR3: TGTGCCAGCAGTCCCTTAGCGGGGACTAGCGCAGATACGCAGTATTTT. Translating gives CASSPLAGTSADTQYF. Full variable domain (outside the CDR3, taken from reference TRBV7-3 and TRBJ2-3): GAGVSQTPSNKVTEKGKYVELRCDPISGHTALYWYRQSLGQGPEFLIYFQGTGAADDSGLPNDRFFAVRPEGSVSTLKIQRTERGDSAVYLCASSPLAGTSADTQYFGPGTRLTVL.

V usage is TRBV14 and J usage is TRBJ2-1, with a possible D match to TRBD2 (5 bases). CDR1 SGHDN and CDR2 FVKESK come from the germline V gene. V lost 0 bases and J lost 3, with 18 bases in between. The CDR3 totals 18 residues. The CDR3 nucleotides read TGTGCCAGCAGCCAAGATTTCGGTACCCGCGGACTCTACAATGAGCAGTTCTTC. Amino acids: CASSQDFGTRGLYNEQFF.

Of note for this clonotype: A clone one base away is much larger, so this may be a read error. The chain links TRBV6-5 to TRBJ2-1; D remains unclear. Trimming stripped 4 bases from V and 9 bases from J, with 7 bases between. The germline V gene encodes CDR1 MNHEY and CDR2 SVGAGI. The CDR3 covers 11 residues. The CDR3 DNA follows: TGTGCCAGCAGTTCTCCGGTTGAGCAGTTCTTC. Residues: CASSSPVEQFF.

This chain uses TRBV7-3 with TRBJ2-7, with 15 bases identical to TRBD2. Germline V CDR1 and CDR2: SGHTA, FQGTGA. This CDR3 comprises 15 residues. V was pared by 5 bases and J by 6 bases, with 5 bases of the junction left unmatched. The CDR3 DNA reads TGTGCCAGCAGCAATGGGACTAGCGGGAGGAGCGAGCAGTACTTC. This translates into CASSNGTSGRSEQYF.

This clonotype came up many times. The chain combines TRBV5-1 with TRBJ2-2; perhaps TRBD2 as D (6 bases). This CDR3 is 19 amino acids long. In germline, CDR1 is SGHRS, CDR2 YFSETQ. V lost 0 bases, J lost 4 bases, and 22 bases lay in between. The CDR3: CASSLGGLRTQRSTGELFF. CDR3 coding DNA: TGCGCCAGCAGCTTGGGGGGACTCCGCACACAACGGAGCACCGGGGAGCTGTTTTTT.

This clonotype was seen many times. The V gene is TRBV7-8, the J gene TRBJ2-7, with D perhaps matching TRBD2 (7 bases). The ends were cut back, 8 bases at V and 0 bases at J, with 17 bases in the middle. Germline loops: CDR1 SGHVS, CDR2 FQNEAQ. This CDR3 has 15 residues. CDR3 protein: CASGGAVPSSYEQYF. The CDR3 DNA is TGTGCCAGCGGGGGGGCCGTTCCTAGCTCCTACGAGCAGTACTTC. The whole variable domain, filled in from reference TRBV7-8 and TRBJ2-7, reads GAGVSQSPRYKVAKRGQDVALRCDPISGHVSLFWYQQALGQGPEFLTYFQNEAQLDKSGLPSDRFFAERPEGSVSTLKIQRTQQEDSAVYLCASGGAVPSSYEQYFGPGTRLTVT.

This clonotype was found many times. The rearrangement joins TRBV19 to TRBJ2-7; TRBD1 agrees at 8 bases. Unmatched junction bases numbered 6, after V lost 5 bases and J lost 0 bases. The CDR3 contains 15 residues. Germline-derived CDR1 and CDR2 are LNHDA and SQIVND (reference sequence). The CDR3 DNA reads TGTGCCAGTAGTTCGGACAGGGTCAACTCCTACGAGCAGTACTTC. Translated, it gives CASSSDRVNSYEQYF.

With regard to this clonotype: One base away lies a much larger clone, so this may be a sequencing read error. CDR3 amino acids: CASGLAAGGLVVGTQYF. The CDR3 DNA is TGTGCCAGCGGCTTAGCTGCGGGGGGACTGGTTGTCGGGACCCAGTACTTC. The chain carries TRBV11-3 and TRBJ2-5; 8 bases align to TRBD2. The CDR3 is 17 amino acids. CDR1 is SGHNT, CDR2 YENEEA, per germline. Supplemented by reference TRBV11-3 and TRBJ2-5, the full variable domain reads EAGVVQSPRYKIIEKKQPVAFWCNPISGHNTLYWYLQNLGQGPELLIRYENEEAVDDSQLPKDRFSAERLKGVDSTLKIQPAELGDSAVYLCASGLAAGGLVVGTQYFGPGTRLLVL.

This clonotype occurred a few times. The J gene is TRBJ2-1, the V gene TRBV7-3; 11 positions match TRBD2. The CDR3 covers 18 residues. Germline-derived CDR1 and CDR2 are SGHTA and FQGTGA. Losses at the gene ends were 6 bases for V and 3 bases for J; bases not matched to a gene: 13. In DNA, the CDR3 is TGTGCCAGCAGGCCGGAAGGGGGGGGGACTAGCGGCTACAATGAGCAGTTCTTC. Encoded protein: CASRPEGGGTSGYNEQFF. The entire variable domain, with the rest obtained from reference TRBV7-3 and TRBJ2-1, is as follows: GAGVSQTPSNKVTEKGKYVELRCDPISGHTALYWYRQSLGQGPEFLIYFQGTGAADDSGLPNDRFFAVRPEGSVSTLKIQRTERGDSAVYLCASRPEGGGTSGYNEQFFGPGTRLTVL.

The genes are TRBV20-1 and TRBJ2-1; TRBD2 agrees at 15 bases. Germline loops: CDR1 DFQATT, CDR2 SNEGSKA (reference sequence). The CDR3 is made up of 17 amino acids. Germline trimming cut 3 bases from V and 10 bases from J; bases unmatched to any gene: 13. DNA for the CDR3: TGCAGTGCTAGCCCTTGGCCGGGACTAGCGGGAGGCGGGGAGCAGTTCTTC. Encoded protein: CSASPWPGLAGGGEQFF.

In this sample, this clonotype turned up a few times. This may arise from a read error, as a much more abundant clone is one base away. The rearrangement joins TRBV9 to TRBJ2-5; 7 nucleotides align to TRBD2. The CDR3 loop spans 14 amino acids. Germline V gene sequence: CDR1 SGDLS, CDR2 YYNGEE. CDR3 coding DNA: TGTGCCAGCAGCAGATTCGGGTCGCGGGAGACCCAGTCCTTC. Translated, it gives CASSRFGSRETQSF.

This clonotype was recorded at least ten times. The rearrangement joins TRBV4-2 to TRBJ2-2; 9 nucleotides match TRBD2. From germline, CDR1 is LGHNA and CDR2 YNFKEQ. Trimming at V came to 5 bases and at J to 5 bases, leaving 9 bases not matched to a gene. The CDR3 covers 16 residues. The CDR3 is CASSTRISGSTGELFF. DNA for the CDR3: TGTGCCAGCAGCACCCGAATTAGCGGGAGTACCGGGGAGCTGTTTTTT.

This clonotype was counted many times. The rearrangement links TRBV11-2 to TRBJ1-4, with 7 positions matching TRBD1. V was clipped by 4 bases and J by 4 bases; unmatched bases: 9. Germline V gives CDR1 SGHAT, CDR2 FQNNGV. The CDR3 loop spans 16 amino acids. CDR3 sequence reads: CASSSGGGQVNEKLFF. The CDR3 DNA sequence: TGTGCCAGCAGCTCCGGTGGCGGACAGGTTAATGAAAAACTGTTTTTT. The full variable domain, its missing parts supplied by reference TRBV11-2 and TRBJ1-4, is EAGVAQSPRYKIIEKRQSVAFWCNPISGHATLYWYQQILGQGPKLLIQFQNNGVVDDSQLPKDRFSAERLKGVDSTLKIQPAKLEDSAVYLCASSSGGGQVNEKLFFGSGTQLSVL.

This clonotype was seen repeatedly, ten times or more. The genes are TRBV11-1 and TRBJ2-3, with D possibly being TRBD1 (6 bases). CDR1 and CDR2 (germline): SGHAT, FQDESV (reference sequence). This CDR3 spans 15 amino acids. Deletions cut 0 bases from V and 2 bases from J, with 9 bases between. CDR3 coding DNA: TGTGCCAGCAGCTTAGCTGGACAGCCCACAGATACGCAGTATTTT. Translating gives CASSLAGQPTDTQYF.

V gene TRBV30 combines with J gene TRBJ1-4; 7 bases agree with TRBD1. The CDR3 is 14 residues long. CDR1 is GTSNPN and CDR2 is SVGIG in the germline V gene (reference sequence). Trimming removed 4 bases from V and 4 bases from J; junction bases left unmatched: 6. CDR3 amino acids: CAWTGGVLNEKLFF. CDR3 DNA: TGTGCCTGGACAGGGGGGGTTCTTAATGAAAAACTGTTTTTT. Variable domain in full (rest from reference TRBV30 and TRBJ1-4): SQTIHQWPATLVQPVGSPLSLECTVEGTSNPNLYWYRQAAGRGLQLLFYSVGIGQISSEVPQNLSASRPQDRQFILSSKKLLLSDSGFYLCAWTGGVLNEKLFFGSGTQLSVL.

This clonotype was observed at least ten times. The chain joins TRBV5-8 to TRBJ1-2, with 7 bases lining up with TRBD1. This CDR3 region has 15 residues. The V and J ends lost 4 bases and 5 bases, in that order; junction bases with no gene match: 11. Per the germline V gene, CDR1 is SGHTS and CDR2 is YDEGEE. The CDR3 DNA reads TGTGCCAGCAGCCCCGCTCCCGGGACAGAGTATGGCTACACCTTC. It is translated as CASSPAPGTEYGYTF.

This clonotype came up many times. CDR3 in amino acids: CASRGGRSTGELFF. As DNA, the CDR3 is TGTGCCAGCAGAGGAGGACGGAGCACCGGGGAGCTGTTTTTT. J is TRBJ2-2 and V is TRBV5-8; perhaps TRBD2 as D (5 bases). Germline values: CDR1 SGHTS, CDR2 YDEGEE. This CDR3 has 14 residues. Between the trimmed V and J ends, which lost 5 bases and 4 bases, there was a span of 12 bases.

This clonotype was seen at least ten times. V and J are TRBV20-1 and TRBJ2-7; 8 nucleotides line up with TRBD2. With 0 bases clipped from V and 0 bases from J, the junction kept 7 bases outside the gene matches. CDR1 and CDR2 from the germline V gene are DFQATT and SNEGSKA (reference sequence). The CDR3 has 16 residues. CDR3 in DNA: TGCAGTGCTAGAGATTTGAGGACTAGCATCTCCTACGAGCAGTACTTC. It specifies CSARDLRTSISYEQYF.

This clonotype came up many times. Here the CDR3 reads CASSLDAGRKTQYF. The CDR3 nucleotides are TGTGCCAGCAGTTTGGATGCGGGGAGGAAGACCCAGTACTTC. This chain links TRBV12-3 or TRBV12-4 with TRBJ2-5; maybe TRBD2 (6 bases). The CDR3 sequence is 14 residues long. V was cut by 3 bases and J by 6 bases, with 14 bases left in between.

This clonotype was detected a few times. A read error may be the cause here, since a much bigger clone is one base away. J is TRBJ2-2 and V is TRBV5-1, with a possible D match to TRBD1 (6 bases). The CDR3 extends over 13 amino acids. Germline V gene sequence: CDR1 SGHRS, CDR2 YFSETQ. The CDR3 DNA reads as TGCGCCAGCAGCCAGGGGTGGACCGGGGACCTGTTTTTT. Translated: CASSQGWTGDLFF. The complete variable domain, with remaining parts taken from reference TRBV5-1 and TRBJ2-2, reads KAGVTQTPRYLIKTRGQQVTLSCSPISGHRSVSWYQQTPGQGLQFLFEYFSETQRNKGNFPGRFSGRQFSNSRSEMNVSTLELGDSALYLCASSQGWTGDLFFGEGSRLTVL.

Remarks on this clonotype: One end of the junction fails to match germline, which may point to a read error. V gene TRBV27 combines with J gene TRBJ2-5; maybe TRBD2 (5 bases). This CDR3 contains 15 residues. The germline gives CDR1 MNHEY, CDR2 SMNVEV (reference sequence). The CDR3 loop reads CASNLTGNLAETQYF. CDR3 bases: TGTGCCAGCAATTTAACCGGGAATTTAGCGGAGACCCAGTACTTC.

This clonotype has at least ten counts. The chain links TRBV6-5 to TRBJ2-5; 13 nucleotides line up with TRBD2. CDR1 and CDR2 from the germline V gene are MNHEY and SVGAGI. CDR3 length: 16 amino acids. With V trimmed by 5 bases and J by 5 bases, 8 bases remained unmatched. CDR3 amino acids: CASSRTSGSRRETQYF. CDR3 bases: TGTGCCAGCAGTCGGACTAGCGGGAGTCGTAGGGAGACCCAGTACTTC.

Comment on this clonotype: Relative to the germline gene, one junction end is altered; a read error may explain this. The V and J genes are TRBV7-6 and TRBJ2-3; 9 bases are shared with TRBD1. Germline CDR1 is SGHVS and CDR2 is FNYEAQ. The CDR3 is 11 amino acids. The CDR3 region is CASSSTTGQGF. The DNA for the CDR3 is TGTGCCAGCAGCTCGACCACGGGACAGGGTTTT. The whole variable domain, filled in from reference TRBV7-6 and TRBJ2-3, reads GAGVSQSPRYKVTKRGQDVALRCDPISGHVSLYWYRQALGQGPEFLTYFNYEAQQDKSGLPNDRFSAERPEGSISTLTIQRTEQRDSAMYRCASSSTTGQGFGPGTRLTVL.

As to this clonotype: A much larger clone lies a single base off, so this may be a read error. The chain joins TRBV11-2 to TRBJ2-7; 12 positions agree with TRBD1. The CDR3 is made up of 14 amino acids. CDR1 and CDR2 from the germline V gene are SGHAT and FQNNGV. The CDR3 loop reads CASSSGQGAYERYF. The CDR3 DNA follows: TGTGCCAGCAGCTCGGGACAGGGGGCCTACGAGCGGTACTTC.

This clonotype was seen repeatedly, ten times or more. The chain has TRBV10-3 and TRBJ2-3; perhaps TRBD1 as D (6 bases). The CDR3 totals 14 residues. The V gene's germline CDR1 is ENHRY and CDR2 SYGVKD. V shed 3 bases and J shed 0 bases, with 7 bases lying between them. CDR3 sequence reads: CAISDRGSTDTQYF. DNA for the CDR3: TGTGCCATCAGTGATAGGGGGAGCACAGATACGCAGTATTTT.

The sample holds a few counts of this clonotype. A much larger clone differs by one base, so this may be a read error. The genes are TRBV7-3 and TRBJ1-3; weak D call: TRBD1 (6 bases). There are 16 residues in the CDR3. The germline gives CDR1 SGHTA, CDR2 FQGTGA. CDR3 bases: TGTGCCAGCAGCTTAATATCGGGGGTAGGGGGAAACACCCTATATTTT. Its protein is CASSLISGVGGNTLYF.

The sample holds many counts of this clonotype. The CDR3, as DNA: TGTGCCAGCCGGGACAGGGCCCATGGGGAGCAGTTCTTC. This gives the protein CASRDRAHGEQFF. The chain couples TRBV19 to TRBJ2-1; 9 bases agree with TRBD1. The CDR3 is 13 residues long. V shed 9 bases, J shed 10 bases, and the junction held 10 bases outside the gene matches. Per the germline V gene, CDR1 is LNHDA and CDR2 is SQIVND (reference sequence).

To note about this clonotype: Compared with germline, one end of the junction differs, possibly owing to a read error. The chain has TRBV20-1 and TRBJ2-7; possible D gene TRBD2, 6 bases. Germline V gene data show CDR1 as DFQATT and CDR2 as SNEGSKA (reference sequence). This CDR3 region has 13 residues. CDR3 sequence (DNA): TGCAGTGCTAAACTAGCCTCCTCCTACGCGCAGTACTTC. This sequence encodes CSAKLASSYAQYF.

The J gene is TRBJ1-5, the V gene TRBV6-5; D remains ambiguous. This CDR3 is built from 13 residues. The V and J ends lost 6 bases and 0 bases respectively, with 6 bases between them. Germline V gives CDR1 MNHEY, CDR2 SVGAGI. CDR3 amino acids: CASRQDSNQPQHF. The CDR3 nucleotides are TGTGCCAGCAGGCAGGATAGCAATCAGCCCCAGCATTTT.

Regarding this clonotype: This may arise from a read error, as a much more abundant clone is one base away. The chain couples TRBV12-3 or TRBV12-4 to TRBJ2-1; 10 bases agree with TRBD2. The CDR3 sequence is 16 residues long. Trimming cost V 6 bases and J 7 bases; bases outside gene matches: 12. DNA of the CDR3: TGTGCCAGCAGCACCCTCCTAGCGGGAGAAAGGAATGAGCAGTTCTTC. Amino acid sequence: CASSTLLAGERNEQFF.